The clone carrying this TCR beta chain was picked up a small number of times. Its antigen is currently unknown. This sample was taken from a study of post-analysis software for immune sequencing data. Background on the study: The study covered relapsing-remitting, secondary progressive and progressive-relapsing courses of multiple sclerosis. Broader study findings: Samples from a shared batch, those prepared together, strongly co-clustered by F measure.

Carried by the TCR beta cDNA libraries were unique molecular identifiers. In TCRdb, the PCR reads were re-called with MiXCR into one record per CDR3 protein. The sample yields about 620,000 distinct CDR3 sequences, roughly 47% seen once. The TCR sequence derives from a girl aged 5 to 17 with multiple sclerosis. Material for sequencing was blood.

The CDR3 coding sequence is TGTGCCAGCAGCCGAGTCCTTACCGGGACTAGCGGGGGTGATACGCAGTATTTT. Protein sequence: CASSRVLTGTSGGDTQYF. The chain is built from TRBV7-2 and TRBJ2-3; 14 bases agree with TRBD2. This CDR3 comprises 18 residues. Germline CDR1 is SGHTA and CDR2 is FQGNSA. The V and J ends lost 5 bases and 6 bases, in that order; junction bases with no gene match: 13. Full variable domain (missing parts from reference TRBV7-2 and TRBJ2-3): GAGVSQSPSNKVTEKGKDVELRCDPISGHTALYWYRQSLGQGLEFLIYFQGNSAPDKSGLPSDRFSAERTGGSVSTLTIQRTQQEDSAVYLCASSRVLTGTSGGDTQYFGPGTRLTVL.